This T cell receptor beta chain derives from a study of shared clonotypes between healthy human individuals (dated by TCRdb to the early 2020s). Regarding the study in general: A couple of women and a few men aged 18 to 49 years were included in the cohort. For each donor, three plates each were used for CD4 naive and CD4 memory, two plates were used for CD8 naive, and one plate was used for CD8 memory. The study deeply sequenced blood TCR repertoires of five healthy adults to estimate repertoire size and the extent of clonotype sharing between individuals. Different laboratories and diverse techniques were used to prepare libraries and sequence TCR repertoires, to increase sequencing depth and limit assay-specific biases. Each donor's leukapheresis produced roughly between roughly 0.85 and 9.5 billion PBMCs.

The paper as a whole reports these results and caveats: Rarefaction of sorted-subset datasets indicated incomplete sequencing despite the large sequencing depth. Naive subsets generally had larger estimated clonotype richness than memory subsets. Based on pairwise subsampling, the degree of clonotype sharing among donors was expected to be affected by sequencing depth. Roughly 5% of naive CD4, 3.5% of naive CD8, about 2.5% of memory CD4, and about 0.4% of memory CD8 clonotypes were shared across a few donors. Sampling was restricted to blood, and TCR repertoires in tissues likely differ from the TCR repertoires found in blood. Because the study included a small number of donors, the genetic and exposure-history diversity represented was limited. Higher generation probabilities were observed for clonotypes shared by all four sorted-subset donors than for non-shared clonotypes.

Healthy HIV-negative adults with no recently reported acute infections or vaccinations were included as donors. All donors were Caucasian adults living in Nashville, Tennessee, USA. Magnetic negative selection was used to enrich CD4+ T cells, after which naive cells were positively selected on CD45RA and the negative fraction became the memory subset. Blood was collected by leukapheresis, and PBMCs were isolated by Ficoll-Histopaque density gradient centrifugation and then cryopreserved in liquid nitrogen vapor phase. Analytical flow cytometry was used to check the purity and quantity of every magnetically sorted T cell population. Each sorted fraction had its genomic DNA isolated and then quantified by UV absorbance on a Nanodrop 2000c. Using the deep immunoSEQ assay, multiplex PCR amplified TCR CDR3 regions from genomic DNA. Extracted genomic DNA from each cell subset was distributed evenly across all wells of several immunoSEQ 96-well plates, and each plate was treated as a replicate. For sorted subsets, 200 to 250 ng of genomic DNA, equivalent to 30,000 or so T cell genomes, went into each replicate PCR. The purified libraries were quantified using a Qubit 3.0 fluorometer, sized with a Bioanalyzer 2100, and then quantified again using the KAPA Library Quantification kit. Every immunoSEQ 96-well plate was sequenced on a dedicated single-read 150-cycle Illumina NextSeq 550 flow cell. Concerning the study's data processing: The immunoSEQ output contained only junctional sequences without quality scores, so filtering could not match that applied to full-length reads. Sequences were annotated with PyIR, a Python wrapper for IgBLAST v1.9, and V/J genes and CDR3 were assigned using IMGT germline references. Reads were filtered out if the reads had weak V/J assignments (E-value above 1e-6), no CDR3, stop codons, out-of-frame junctions, or ambiguous translated residues. A V3J clonotype was defined by an identical inferred V gene, J gene, and CDR3 amino acid sequence. Percentage overlap between repertoires was calculated by dividing the number of shared unique clonotypes by the size of the smaller repertoire. Richness of each repertoire was evaluated using RTK rarefaction, the Chao1 estimator, and Recon v2.1 estimates of unobserved clonotypes. OLGA was used to compute generation probabilities for all TCRbeta clonotypes that the gDNA method yielded from a few donors. TCRdb obtained this table from immuneACCESS and retained in-frame rearrangements with V and J assigned. These tables miss some clones; where compared with another copy, unresolved V genes account for less than half of the shortfall, and the remainder is unexplained. V and J calls and clone size are those listed in that table; D and trimming were worked out from the DNA. The sample contains 2 million to 2.5 million clones, roughly 96% of them found a single time. Of the sample, 0.1% to 0.15% falls within the top ten clones.

Clipping removes 3 bases from V and 2 bases from J, with 4 as the unmatched junction base count. CDR1 and CDR2 (MNHNY, SVGAGI) derive from the germline V gene (reference sequence). The CDR3 covers 15 residues, taking in both the cysteine and the phenylalanine. The read is trimmed to its CDR3 DNA, 45 bases read in frame from base 1. Remarks on this clone: No antigen is known for it. No qualities accompany the bases; no much larger clone lies one base away.

Sequencing was performed on naive CD4+ T cells sorted from blood. The cell subset or site label of this sample denotes: CD45RA+ positively selected. The rearrangement joined TRBV6-6 to TRBJ2-7; TRBD1 lines up with 10 middle nucleotides. This TCR came from a man between 18 and 29 years old in good health. The CDR3 amino acid sequence is: CASSYGQGETYEQYF. The sequenced DNA: TGTGCCAGCAGTTATGGACAGGGGGAAACCTACGAGCAGTACTTC.